This T cell receptor beta chain came from a study of OX40 agonist ivuxolimab in advanced cancers. Broadly, across the study: Ivuxolimab was an agonistic, fully human IgG2 monoclonal antibody directed against OX40 (CD134), a costimulatory receptor. Intravenous ivuxolimab was administered to patients every 2 weeks at six dose levels: 0.01, 0.1, 0.3, 1.5, 3 and 10 mg/kg. Among the approximately 54 dose-escalation patients, about 20 had hepatocellular carcinoma, roughly 15 melanoma, 9 renal cell carcinoma and 9 head and neck cancer. In the dose-escalation cohort, around 80% of patients were male, and the mean age was roughly 60 years with a range of roughly 20 to 85. Prior anti-PD-1, anti-PD-L1 or anti-CTLA-4 therapy was permitted, and 40% of dose-escalation patients had received checkpoint inhibitors. Partial responses were achieved by three dose-escalation patients, of whom one had hepatocellular carcinoma and two had cutaneous melanoma. Peripheral TCRbeta sequencing was intended to test whether TCR sequence diversity was altered and clonal T-cell expansion was caused by ivuxolimab. The paper covers the monotherapy dose-escalation part of the phase I ivuxolimab trial, which included N ≈ 57 patients.

V is trimmed back by 4 bases and J by 5 bases, and the junction contains 6 bases that no gene match accounts for. CDR1 and CDR2 were assigned from the germline V gene as SGHVS and FNYEAQ. The CDR3 runs 16 amino acids, cysteine and phenylalanine included. Only the CDR3 part of the read is kept: 48 bases, read in frame from the first base. To sequence the TCRbeta CDR3 region, genomic DNA was isolated from the sorted cells. TCRbeta CDR3 regions were sequenced using the immunoSEQ Assay. TCRdb obtained this table from immuneACCESS and retained in-frame rearrangements with V and J assigned. These tables miss some clones; where compared with another copy, unresolved V genes account for less than half of the shortfall, and the remainder is unexplained. This sample is represented by about 100,000 clones; around nine tenths of them were singletons. 0.16% of the sample rests with the top ten. About this clone: This clone's antigen is unknown. No per-base quality is available; no much larger clone lies one base away.

Patients with a history of autoimmune disease or receiving systemic immunosuppression were excluded from the trial. Peripheral blood for TCR sequencing was drawn from every dose cohort at baseline, at cycle 4 day 1 and at cycle 7 day 1. The samples were drawn from a first-in-human, open-label, multicenter phase I dose-escalation trial of ivuxolimab. The trial enrolled adults with locally advanced or metastatic head and neck squamous cell, hepatocellular, melanoma or renal cell carcinoma. CD4+ and CD8+ T cells were sorted separately from peripheral blood before TCR sequencing. General conclusions and limits of the study: Which antigens the clonally expanded peripheral T cells were specific for was not determined. On average, CD8+ T cells showed more expanded clones than CD4+ T cells after ivuxolimab. Low levels of normalized T-cell clonal expansion were also seen in some patients who did not respond. In the 0.1-3.0 mg/kg groups, partial responders had among the lowest normalized peripheral clonal expansion, particularly in CD8+ T cells. Clonal expansion of both CD4+ and CD8+ blood T cells was observed from baseline to week 6 at doses 0.1 to 3.0 mg/kg.

The starting material was CD4+ or CD8+ T cells sorted from blood, obtained in a trial of the OX40 agonist ivuxolimab. The sequence links TRBV7-6 to TRBJ2-5; 14 junctional bases match TRBD2. The origin of this receptor is an adult with an advanced solid tumor such as melanoma, head and neck, liver or kidney cancer. The DNA sequence is TGTGCCAGCAGCTCCGGGACTAGCGGGAGCGGGGAGACCCAGTACTTC. Protein translation: CASSSGTSGSGETQYF.